Detailed here is one T cell receptor beta chain. What this receptor recognizes is not known. Base qualities are not provided; no much larger clone lies one nucleotide away. Approximately 550 nanograms of biopsy DNA per sample were submitted for commercial TCRB immunosequencing. Adaptive Biotechnology amplified the CDR3 regions from genomic DNA with a two-step multiplex PCR designed to control amplification bias. Primers for every V and J gene segment were used in the first PCR, and barcodes and Illumina adapters were added in the second PCR. An Illumina instrument was used to sequence the CDR3 libraries. Under the source paper's analysis protocol: Analysis combined the vendor-provided pipelines with custom analysis of raw data in R/Bioconductor under R version 3.3.0. Clonality, which ranges from 0 to 1, was calculated as the inverse of the normalised Shannon entropy across all productive clones. High-frequency clones were defined as the share of the repertoire taken up by the top 100 clones, keeping only clones that passed a 95% confidence test. The Simpson index measured repertoire diversity, and the Morisita-Horn index measured overlap between samples. TCRdb obtained this table from immuneACCESS and retained in-frame rearrangements with V and J assigned. These tables miss some clones; where compared with another copy, unresolved V genes account for less than half of the shortfall, and the remainder is unexplained. V and J calls plus clone size are reproduced from that table; the DNA served to infer D and trimming. For this sample there are some 10,000 clones; about two thirds appear just once. Together, the top ten hold roughly 7.1% of the sample.

This specimen's time point label, per the study, means: neoterminal ileum biopsy at postoperative endoscopy, about 6 months after surgery. Eligible patients were adults with ileal or ileocolonic Crohn's disease who had an indication for ileocolonic resection. Whole ileal mucosal biopsies were stored frozen at -80°C before DNA extraction. Genomic DNA was extracted from frozen whole biopsies using a TRizol-based method and was quantified with a NanoDrop 2000 spectrophotometer. The CDR3 starts with the cysteine, ends with the phenylalanine, and has 14 residues. Kept here is only the CDR3 DNA, which spans 42 bases and is read in frame from base 1. CDR1 MNHEY and CDR2 SMNVEV were looked up in the germline V gene (reference sequence). Relative to germline, V is missing 10 bases and J is missing 5 bases, with 11 bases of the junction outside any gene match. This sample stems from a study of T cell repertoires in ileal Crohn's disease (dated by TCRdb to the late 2010s). General notes on the study: The median duration of disease was roughly eight years, and at the time of surgery around 36% of patients were active smokers. Surgery was performed for a complication in all patients, with stricturing disease in approximately 60% and penetrating disease in approximately 40%. Roughly half of the patients were given postoperative therapy, with 15 to 20 on anti-TNF agents and approximately ten on thiopurines. The M6 samples were biopsies of the neoterminal ileum collected during postoperative colonoscopy. TCR repertoire analysis was done in 55 to 70 Crohn's disease patients from a prospective multicentre cohort. The study was conducted in parallel with a multicentre cohort that was designed to identify predictors of early endoscopic recurrence following ileocolonic resection. A Rutgeerts score higher than i0 was the definition used for endoscopic postoperative recurrence. A total of roughly 170 mucosal samples from 60 or so patients were sequenced, collected from several sites on the surgical specimen as well as at postoperative endoscopy. Summary of the overall study and its limitations: Sorted CD8 T cells carried more high-frequency clones than CD4 T cells, suggesting mucosal expansions were mainly CD8. Compared with non-smokers, patients who were active smokers at surgery showed a significantly higher proportion of clonal expansions (25.9% vs 17.9%, p=0.02). Higher percentages of high-frequency clones at the time of surgery were linked to endoscopic recurrence, and every patient with clonality above 26.8% (18/57) had recurrence. Mucosal CD4 and CD8 T cells were sorted and sequenced only in a subgroup of patients, whose size was not stated. Within the first year after surgery, the timing of postoperative endoscopy varied, and the median delay was roughly 6.9 months.

Here the chain combines TRBV27 and TRBJ1-5; the junction holds 7 bases that match TRBD1. This TCR came from an adult with Crohn's disease. The source material was ileal tissue. The DNA reads TGTGCCACCAGGTATAGCAGGGGGGATCAGCCCCAGCATTTT. Its amino acids are CATRYSRGDQPQHF.